Listed below are T cell receptor beta chains from one sample, sequenced in a study of blood T cell repertoires in COVID-19. Assay used: immunoSEQ multiplex PCR; TCRdb lists only in-frame clones, some missing. The sample records around 130,000 clones, around 90% being singletons. The sample was peripheral blood. The receptors stem from a woman aged 80 or over with acute or convalescent COVID-19. The CDR3 runs from the conserved cysteine through the conserved F or W. The D gene is left open where the match is weak. Some rows mark clone size as missing; the rest say once, few, many or name a class of expanded clone.

clone size	V gene	D gene	J gene	CDR3 protein	CDR3 DNA
NA	TRBV5-1	NA	TRBJ2-1	CASSLLQGTYNEQFF	TGCGCCAGCAGCTTGTTACAGGGTACCTACAATGAGCAGTTCTTC
NA	TRBV5-4	TRBD1	TRBJ1-2	CASRSRGTFSF	TGTGCCAGCAGAAGCAGGGGGACTTTCTCCTTC
NA	TRBV20-1	TRBD1	TRBJ1-6	CSASYRGQDSPLHF	TGCAGTGCTAGTTACAGGGGGCAGGACTCACCCCTCCACTTT
NA	TRBV30	NA	TRBJ1-2	CAWSPGAGAGGYTF	TGTGCCTGGAGTCCAGGGGCTGGGGCTGGGGGCTACACCTTC
NA	TRBV6-5	NA	TRBJ2-7	CASSPAGRSYEQYF	TGTGCCAGCAGCCCGGCGGGGCGCAGTTACGAGCAGTACTTC
NA	TRBV5-4	TRBD1	TRBJ2-5	CASSPGTVGPETQYF	TGTGCCAGCAGCCCCGGGACAGTGGGGCCAGAGACCCAGTACTTC
NA	TRBV5-1	TRBD2	TRBJ2-3	CASTVGDLAGGADTQYF	TGCGCCAGCACCGTGGGAGATCTAGCGGGGGGAGCAGATACGCAGTATTTT
NA	TRBV7-3	TRBD2	TRBJ2-1	CASSPWGLAGNNEQFF	TGTGCCAGCAGCCCTTGGGGACTAGCGGGGAACAATGAGCAGTTCTTC
few	TRBV7-9	NA	TRBJ2-3	CASSLVGGPDTQYF	TGTGCCAGCAGCCTTGTTGGGGGCCCAGATACGCAGTATTTT
NA	TRBV5-1	NA	TRBJ2-6	CASSLEQSSGANVLTF	TGCGCCAGCAGCTTGGAACAGAGCTCTGGGGCCAACGTCCTGACTTTC
NA	TRBV6-5	NA	TRBJ1-6	CASGGIGGFNSPLHF	TGTGCCAGCGGGGGAATAGGGGGATTTAATTCACCCCTCCACTTT
many	TRBV5-6	TRBD1	TRBJ2-1	CASSRTTGTGFYNEQFF	TGTGCCAGCAGCCGAACTACCGGGACAGGGTTCTACAATGAGCAGTTCTTC
NA	TRBV11-1	NA	TRBJ2-3	CASSSRQAELYTQYF	TGTGCCAGCAGCTCAAGACAGGCCGAACTCTATACGCAGTATTTT
few	TRBV7-9	TRBD2	TRBJ2-2	CASSLGGAGAGELFF	TGTGCCAGCAGCTTAGGCGGAGCGGGGGCCGGGGAGCTGTTTTTT
few	TRBV5-1	NA	TRBJ2-1	CASSSGDRNEQFF	TGCGCCAGCAGCTCGGGCGACAGGAATGAGCAGTTCTTC
NA	TRBV7-9	TRBD1	TRBJ1-2	CASSPRDRVEAGYGYTF	TGTGCCAGCAGCCCTCGGGACAGGGTAGAGGCCGGTTATGGCTACACCTTC
once	TRBV7-2	NA	TRBJ1-2	CASSLERVGGYTF	TGTGCCAGCAGCTTAGAACGGGTGGGTGGCTACACCTTC
NA	TRBV7-9	NA	TRBJ1-2	CASSLDRGAFGYTF	TGTGCCAGCAGCTTAGATCGGGGGGCGTTTGGCTACACCTTC
NA	TRBV6-1	TRBD1	TRBJ1-1	CASSTRQGRDTEAFF	TGTGCCAGCAGTACGCGACAGGGGCGGGACACTGAAGCTTTCTTT
NA	TRBV4-3	NA	TRBJ2-1	CASSQLSRASSSYNEQFF	TGCGCCAGCAGCCAACTTTCCAGGGCGTCGAGCTCCTACAATGAGCAGTTCTTC
NA	TRBV6-5	TRBD1	TRBJ1-1	CASSSQGLNTEAFF	TGTGCCAGCAGTTCACAGGGGCTGAACACTGAAGCTTTCTTT
NA	TRBV7-6	TRBD1	TRBJ2-1	CASSLAGGLYNEQFF	TGTGCCAGCAGCTTAGCAGGGGGCCTCTACAATGAGCAGTTCTTC
NA	TRBV3-1/TRBV3-2	NA	TRBJ1-1	CASSQGIGGDTEAFF	TGTGCCAGCAGCCAAGGTATCGGCGGGGACACTGAAGCTTTCTTT